Included here is one T cell receptor (beta chain) sequence, with context. V dropped 10 bases and J dropped 3; count of bases not matched to a gene: 8. Per the germline V gene, CDR1 is SGHNT and CDR2 is YENEEA. The CDR3 contains 13 residues. The sample comes from a study of tumor-infiltrating lymphocytes in primary liver carcinoma. Overall study: Samples had roughly 3.65 to 7.5 million productive TCRbeta reads, comparable between tissue types.

TCR beta cDNA was reverse-transcribed from about 550 ng of total RNA. The reaction used a constant-region primer and ProtoScript II reverse transcriptase. Libraries of TCR beta came from three nested multiplex PCR rounds with slightly modified ARM-PCR. It was with TRBV1-TRBV30 forward primers and a C-beta reverse primer that the first two PCR rounds were run, at roughly 10 cycles each. Each CDR3 protein is one row after TCRdb ran MiXCR on the multiplex PCR reads. In the table there are approximately 340,000 distinct CDR3 sequences, less than 75% of which are singletons. Out of unsorted whole blood came the blood RNA, and germline DNA was extracted as well. Researchers reported drawing about 4 milliliters of peripheral blood before surgery.

The sample consisted of peripheral blood. The gene calls are TRBV11-3 and TRBJ2-5, with 7 bases matching TRBD1. The receptor's source is a man aged 40-55 years with primary liver carcinoma and hepatitis B virus infection. The CDR3 DNA sequence: TGTGCCATCAGTCCGGGGACAGAAGAGACCCAGTACTTC. It codes for CAISPGTEETQYF.